This record looks at one T cell receptor beta chain sequence and its context. This specimen belongs to a study of cytomegalovirus exposure and HLA in healthy donors. PCR primers comprised 60 Vbeta and 13 Jbeta primers. Only in-frame clones appear in the TCRdb table, and some are missing; sequencing was by immunoSEQ multiplex PCR. Of some 140,000 clones listed, more than 70% were seen once; the top ten hold over 2.5%. Sequenced sample: PBMCs. The receptor was derived from a man aged 35-49 years in good health and CMV-seronegative.

The chain's CDR3 is CASSQDPWQMNTGELFF. The CDR3 coding sequence is TGCGCCAGCAGCCAAGATCCATGGCAAATGAACACCGGGGAGCTGTTTTTT. The chain links TRBV4-1 to TRBJ2-2; D remains unclear. Between the trimmed V and J ends, which lost 0 bases and 1 base, there was a span of 12 bases. This CDR3 contains 17 residues. Germline V gives CDR1 MGHRA, CDR2 YSYEKL.